The rows below give T cell receptor beta chains drawn from one sample of a study of blood T cell repertoires in COVID-19. Assay used: immunoSEQ multiplex PCR; TCRdb lists only in-frame clones, some missing. The sample comprises approximately 300,000 clones, around 85% of which are singletons, and under 2% rests with the top ten. Specimen: PBMCs or T cells enriched from blood (not recorded which). The source is a woman aged 30 to 39 who had been exposed to COVID-19. The CDR3 runs from the conserved cysteine through the conserved F or W. Each record gives: D gene, V gene, clone size, J gene, CDR3 protein, CDR3 DNA. D genes are given only for firm matches. A clone size is listed for some rows: how often the clone was seen (once, few, many), or a class if it is expanded.

d_call: NA
v_call: TRBV30
clone_size: NA
j_call: TRBJ1-5
cdr3_aa: CAWSRDSQSPQHF
cdr3_nt: TGTGCCTGGTCCCGGGACTCCCAATCGCCCCAGCATTTT

d_call: TRBD2
v_call: TRBV6-5
clone_size: once
j_call: TRBJ2-3
cdr3_aa: CASSYGGGATDTQYF
cdr3_nt: TGTGCCAGCAGTTACGGCGGGGGGGCAACAGATACGCAGTATTTT

d_call: NA
v_call: TRBV10-3
clone_size: few
j_call: TRBJ1-5
cdr3_aa: CAISESTAGKQPQHF
cdr3_nt: TGTGCCATCAGTGAGTCGACGGCAGGGAAGCAGCCCCAGCATTTT

d_call: NA
v_call: TRBV9
clone_size: NA
j_call: TRBJ2-3
cdr3_aa: CASSVAPGTDTQYF
cdr3_nt: TGTGCCAGCAGCGTCGCGCCGGGCACAGATACGCAGTATTTT

d_call: TRBD2
v_call: TRBV7-2
clone_size: few
j_call: TRBJ2-5
cdr3_aa: CASSLPGLALRETQYF
cdr3_nt: TGTGCCAGCAGCTTACCAGGACTAGCCTTAAGAGAGACCCAGTACTTC

d_call: NA
v_call: TRBV9
clone_size: NA
j_call: TRBJ2-1
cdr3_aa: CASSVGWGRRNEQFF
cdr3_nt: TGTGCCAGCAGCGTAGGATGGGGGCGCAGGAATGAGCAGTTCTTC

d_call: NA
v_call: TRBV4-3
clone_size: NA
j_call: TRBJ2-7
cdr3_aa: CASSQTNLTIYEQYF
cdr3_nt: TGCGCCAGCAGCCAAACTAATCTAACGATCTACGAGCAGTACTTC

d_call: NA
v_call: TRBV25-1
clone_size: NA
j_call: TRBJ1-1
cdr3_aa: CASSAGGLGTEAFF
cdr3_nt: TGTGCCAGCAGCGCCGGGGGGCTGGGCACTGAAGCTTTCTTT

d_call: NA
v_call: TRBV12-3/TRBV12-4
clone_size: NA
j_call: TRBJ2-3
cdr3_aa: CASSFGTDTQYF
cdr3_nt: TGTGCCAGCAGTTTCGGCACAGATACGCAGTATTTT

d_call: TRBD2
v_call: TRBV27
clone_size: NA
j_call: TRBJ2-7
cdr3_aa: CASSLLLSSGLTYEQYF
cdr3_nt: TGTGCCAGCAGTTTGCTCCTATCTAGCGGACTTACCTACGAGCAGTACTTC

d_call: NA
v_call: TRBV20-1
clone_size: NA
j_call: TRBJ2-5
cdr3_aa: CSASTTQETQYF
cdr3_nt: TGCAGTGCTAGTACAACACAAGAGACCCAGTACTTC

d_call: TRBD2
v_call: TRBV3-1/TRBV3-2
clone_size: NA
j_call: TRBJ2-7
cdr3_aa: CASSPSAGGREQYF
cdr3_nt: TGTGCCAGCAGCCCCTCCGCGGGAGGGCGCGAGCAGTACTTC

d_call: NA
v_call: TRBV4-2
clone_size: NA
j_call: TRBJ1-1
cdr3_aa: CASSQYREQAFF
cdr3_nt: TGTGCCAGCAGCCAATACAGGGAGCAAGCTTTCTTT

d_call: TRBD2
v_call: TRBV25-1
clone_size: NA
j_call: TRBJ2-5
cdr3_aa: CASSPSGLAVQETQYF
cdr3_nt: TGTGCCAGCAGTCCTTCGGGACTAGCGGTTCAAGAGACCCAGTACTTC

d_call: TRBD1
v_call: TRBV19
clone_size: NA
j_call: TRBJ1-5
cdr3_aa: CASSPRDRVGTKNQPQHF
cdr3_nt: TGTGCCAGTAGTCCCCGGGACAGGGTAGGGACCAAAAATCAGCCCCAGCATTTT

d_call: NA
v_call: TRBV25-1
clone_size: few
j_call: TRBJ1-4
cdr3_aa: CASSGNILGRGNEKLFF
cdr3_nt: TGTGCCAGCAGTGGAAATATATTAGGGCGGGGTAATGAAAAACTGTTTTTT

d_call: TRBD2
v_call: TRBV5-8
clone_size: NA
j_call: TRBJ2-1
cdr3_aa: CASSYLAGGPSYNEQFF
cdr3_nt: TGTGCCAGCAGCTATCTAGCGGGAGGGCCGTCCTACAATGAGCAGTTCTTC

d_call: NA
v_call: TRBV28
clone_size: NA
j_call: TRBJ2-7
cdr3_aa: CASISYLFNEQYF
cdr3_nt: TGTGCCAGCATTTCCTACCTGTTTAACGAGCAGTACTTC

d_call: TRBD1
v_call: TRBV5-1
clone_size: NA
j_call: TRBJ2-5
cdr3_aa: CASSLGQGKETQYF
cdr3_nt: TGCGCCAGCAGCTTAGGACAGGGGAAAGAGACCCAGTACTTC

d_call: TRBD2
v_call: TRBV6-2/TRBV6-3
clone_size: NA
j_call: TRBJ2-2
cdr3_aa: CASSWVAGGTMNTGELFF
cdr3_nt: TGTGCCAGCAGTTGGGTTGCGGGGGGGACTATGAACACCGGGGAGCTGTTTTTT

d_call: NA
v_call: TRBV19
clone_size: NA
j_call: TRBJ1-4
cdr3_aa: CASSIPSGQGNEKLFF
cdr3_nt: TGTGCCAGTAGCATACCCTCGGGACAAGGAAATGAAAAACTGTTTTTT

d_call: TRBD1
v_call: TRBV5-5
clone_size: NA
j_call: TRBJ2-1
cdr3_aa: CASSALTGRSYNEQFF
cdr3_nt: TGTGCCAGCAGCGCGTTGACAGGGCGCAGCTACAATGAGCAGTTCTTC

d_call: NA
v_call: TRBV4-1
clone_size: NA
j_call: TRBJ2-7
cdr3_aa: CASSQVNPGEGYEQYF
cdr3_nt: TGCGCCAGCAGCCAAGTTAATCCAGGGGAGGGCTACGAGCAGTACTTC

d_call: NA
v_call: TRBV7-8
clone_size: NA
j_call: TRBJ1-2
cdr3_aa: CASSLGQGFYGYTF
cdr3_nt: TGTGCCAGCAGCTTAGGTCAGGGATTCTATGGCTACACCTTC

d_call: TRBD1
v_call: TRBV6-6
clone_size: NA
j_call: TRBJ2-3
cdr3_aa: CASSYSPGQGVDTQYF
cdr3_nt: TGTGCCAGCAGTTACTCTCCGGGACAGGGTGTAGATACGCAGTATTTT

d_call: TRBD1
v_call: TRBV5-1
clone_size: NA
j_call: TRBJ1-4
cdr3_aa: CASSGTGATNEKLFF
cdr3_nt: TGCGCCAGCAGCGGGACAGGGGCAACTAATGAAAAACTGTTTTTT

d_call: NA
v_call: TRBV15
clone_size: few
j_call: TRBJ1-1
cdr3_aa: CATSRDEVNTEAFF
cdr3_nt: TGTGCCACCAGCAGAGATGAGGTGAACACTGAAGCTTTCTTT

d_call: TRBD2
v_call: TRBV13
clone_size: NA
j_call: TRBJ2-1
cdr3_aa: CASSLFSGRYSYNEQFF
cdr3_nt: TGTGCCAGCAGCTTATTTAGCGGGAGGTATTCCTACAATGAGCAGTTCTTC

d_call: NA
v_call: TRBV30
clone_size: few
j_call: TRBJ1-2
cdr3_aa: CARKGQAYGYTF
cdr3_nt: TGTGCCCGTAAAGGACAAGCCTATGGCTACACCTTC